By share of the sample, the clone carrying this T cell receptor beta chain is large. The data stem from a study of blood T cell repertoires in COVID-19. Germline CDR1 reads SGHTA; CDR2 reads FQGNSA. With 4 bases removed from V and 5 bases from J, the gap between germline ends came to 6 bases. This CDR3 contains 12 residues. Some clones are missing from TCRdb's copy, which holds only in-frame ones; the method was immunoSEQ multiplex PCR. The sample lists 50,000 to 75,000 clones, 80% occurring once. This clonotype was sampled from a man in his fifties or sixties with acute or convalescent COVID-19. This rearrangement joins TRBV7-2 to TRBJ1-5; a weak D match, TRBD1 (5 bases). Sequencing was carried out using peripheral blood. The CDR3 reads CASSSGDQPQHF. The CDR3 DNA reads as TGTGCCAGCAGCTCGGGGGATCAGCCCCAGCATTTT.